The sequence of this TCR beta chain was determined in a study of T cells in localized non-small cell lung cancer. Findings and caveats of the study: The study found T cell clonality highest in uninvolved adjacent lung, above tumor. A median about 50 of the top 100 tumor clones appeared in adjacent lung.

The method was immunoSEQ multiplex PCR; TCRdb's version includes in-frame clones alone and lacks a portion of them. The sample contains some 13,000 clones, 83% of which appear only once. Regarding this clone: The antigen is unknown.

The sequence was collected from a male donor older than 55 with stage I lung adenocarcinoma. Sequences were derived from peripheral blood, sampled before any cancer treatment.

In DNA, the CDR3 is TGTGCCAGTAGCTTCCGGGACAGGGTTAAAGCTTTCTTT. This translates into CASSFRDRVKAFF. The chain has TRBV19 and TRBJ1-1; 9 nucleotides agree with TRBD1. J gave up 9 bases and V 6 bases, and 8 bases lay outside the gene matches. Germline V gives CDR1 LNHDA, CDR2 SQIVND (reference sequence). This CDR3 region has 13 residues.